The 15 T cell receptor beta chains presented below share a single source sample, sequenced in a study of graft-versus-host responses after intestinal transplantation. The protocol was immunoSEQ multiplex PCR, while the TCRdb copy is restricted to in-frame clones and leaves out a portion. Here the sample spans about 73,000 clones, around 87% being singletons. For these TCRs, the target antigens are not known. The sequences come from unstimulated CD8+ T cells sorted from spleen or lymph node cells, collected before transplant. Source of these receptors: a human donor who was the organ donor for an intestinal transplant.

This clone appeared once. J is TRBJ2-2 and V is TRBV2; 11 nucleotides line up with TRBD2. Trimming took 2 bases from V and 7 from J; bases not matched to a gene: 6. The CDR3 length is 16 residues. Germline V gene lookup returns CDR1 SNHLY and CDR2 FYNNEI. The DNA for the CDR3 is TGTGCCAGCAGTGAATTAGCGGGGGGGCCAAGCGGGGAGCTGTTTTTT. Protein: CASSELAGGPSGELFF.

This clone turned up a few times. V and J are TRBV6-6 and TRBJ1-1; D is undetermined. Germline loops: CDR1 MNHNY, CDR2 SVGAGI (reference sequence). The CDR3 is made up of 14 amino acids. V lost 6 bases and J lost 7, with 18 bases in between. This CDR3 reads CASSYRLEMNEAFF. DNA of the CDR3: TGTGCCAGCAGCTACCGACTAGAAATGAATGAAGCTTTCTTT.

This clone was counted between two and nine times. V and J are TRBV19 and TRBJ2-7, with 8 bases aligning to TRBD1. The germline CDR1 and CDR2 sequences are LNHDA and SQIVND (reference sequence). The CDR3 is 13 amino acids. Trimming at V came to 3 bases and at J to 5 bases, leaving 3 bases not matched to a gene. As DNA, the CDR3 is TGTGCCAGTAGTATTGGACAGGGCAACGAGCAGTACGTC. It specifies CASSIGQGNEQYV.

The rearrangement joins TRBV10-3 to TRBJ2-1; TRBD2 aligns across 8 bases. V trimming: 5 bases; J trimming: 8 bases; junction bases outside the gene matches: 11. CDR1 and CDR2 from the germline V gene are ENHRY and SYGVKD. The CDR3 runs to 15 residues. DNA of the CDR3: TGTGCCATCAGTCTAGGGACTAGGGTACAATATGAGCAGTTCTTC. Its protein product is CAISLGTRVQYEQFF.

The CDR3 nucleotides read TGTGCCAGCAGCTTATATCGGACAGCTAATCAGCCCCAGCATTTT. This encodes CASSLYRTANQPQHF. This chain uses TRBV7-8 with TRBJ1-5; D is possibly TRBD1 (6 bases). Germline V lookup: CDR1 SGHVS, CDR2 FQNEAQ. The V and J ends lost 2 bases and 4 bases respectively, with 12 bases between them. The CDR3 spans 15 residues. Full variable domain (missing parts from reference TRBV7-8 and TRBJ1-5): GAGVSQSPRYKVAKRGQDVALRCDPISGHVSLFWYQQALGQGPEFLTYFQNEAQLDKSGLPSDRFFAERPEGSVSTLKIQRTQQEDSAVYLCASSLYRTANQPQHFGDGTRLSIL.

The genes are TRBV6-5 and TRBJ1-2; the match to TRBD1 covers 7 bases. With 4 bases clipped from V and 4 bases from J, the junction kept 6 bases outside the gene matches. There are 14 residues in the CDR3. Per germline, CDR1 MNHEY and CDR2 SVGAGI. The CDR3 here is CASSSDRVAYGYTF. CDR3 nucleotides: TGTGCCAGCAGTTCCGACAGGGTGGCCTATGGCTACACCTTC.

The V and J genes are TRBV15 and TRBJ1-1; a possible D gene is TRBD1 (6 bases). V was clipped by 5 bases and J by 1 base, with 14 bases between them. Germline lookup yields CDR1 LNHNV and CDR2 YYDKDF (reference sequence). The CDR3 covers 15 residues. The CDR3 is CATSGTGGKNTEAFF. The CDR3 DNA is TGTGCCACCAGCGGTACGGGGGGCAAGAACACTGAAGCTTTCTTT. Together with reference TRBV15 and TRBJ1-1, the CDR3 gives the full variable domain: DAMVIQNPRYQVTQFGKPVTLSCSQTLNHNVMYWYQQKSSQAPKLLFHYYDKDFNNEADTPDNFQSRRPNTSFCFLDIRSPGLGDTAMYLCATSGTGGKNTEAFFGQGTRLTVV.

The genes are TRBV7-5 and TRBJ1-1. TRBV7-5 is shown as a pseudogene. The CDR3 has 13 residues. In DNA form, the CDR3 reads TGTGCCAGATCCCCGGGGGGGCGGACTGAAGCTTTCTTT. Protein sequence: CARSPGGRTEAFF.

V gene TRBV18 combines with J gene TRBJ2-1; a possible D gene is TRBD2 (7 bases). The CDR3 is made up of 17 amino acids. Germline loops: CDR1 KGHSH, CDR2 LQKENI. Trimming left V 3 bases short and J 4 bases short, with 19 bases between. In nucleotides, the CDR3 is TGTGCCAGCTCACCGGGGTATCGGGGGGCTCGATACAATGAGCAGTTCTTC. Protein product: CASSPGYRGARYNEQFF.

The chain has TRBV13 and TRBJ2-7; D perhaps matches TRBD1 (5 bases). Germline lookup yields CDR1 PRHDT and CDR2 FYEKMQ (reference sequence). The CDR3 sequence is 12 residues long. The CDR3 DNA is TGTGCCAGCAGCCTAGGGGAAAAGGAGCAGTACGTC. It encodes CASSLGEKEQYV.

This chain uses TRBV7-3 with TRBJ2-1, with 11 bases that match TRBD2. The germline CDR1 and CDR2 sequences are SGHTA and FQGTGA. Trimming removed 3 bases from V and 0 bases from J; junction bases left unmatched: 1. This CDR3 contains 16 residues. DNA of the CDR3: TGTGCCAGCAGCTTTAGCGGGGGGGCCTCCTACAATGAGCAGTTCTTC. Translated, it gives CASSFSGGASYNEQFF.

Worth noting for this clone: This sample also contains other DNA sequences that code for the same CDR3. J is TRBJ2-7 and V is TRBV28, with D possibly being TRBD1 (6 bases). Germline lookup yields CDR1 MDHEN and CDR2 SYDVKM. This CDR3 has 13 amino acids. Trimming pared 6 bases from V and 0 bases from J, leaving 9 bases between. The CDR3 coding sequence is TGTGCCAGCAGCTCGGACAGCTCCTACGAGCAGTACGTC. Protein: CASSSDSSYEQYV.

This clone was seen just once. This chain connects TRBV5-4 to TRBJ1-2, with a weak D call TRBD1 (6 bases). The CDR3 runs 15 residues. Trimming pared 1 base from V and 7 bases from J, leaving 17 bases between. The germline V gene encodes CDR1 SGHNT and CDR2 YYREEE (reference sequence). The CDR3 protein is CASSLNGRGSPGYTF. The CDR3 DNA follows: TGTGCCAGCAGCTTGAATGGCAGGGGTTCGCCTGGCTACACCTTC. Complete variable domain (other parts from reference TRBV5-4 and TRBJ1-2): ETGVTQSPTHLIKTRGQQVTLRCSSQSGHNTVSWYQQALGQGPQFIFQYYREEENGRGNFPPRFSGLQFPNYSSELNVNALELDDSALYLCASSLNGRGSPGYTFGSGTRLTVV.

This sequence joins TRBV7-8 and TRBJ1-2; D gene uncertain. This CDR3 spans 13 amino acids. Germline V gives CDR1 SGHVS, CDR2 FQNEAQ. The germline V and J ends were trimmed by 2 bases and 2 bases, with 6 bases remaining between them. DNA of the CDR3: TGTGCCAGCAGCTTATCAGTGAACTATGGCTACACCTTC. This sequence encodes CASSLSVNYGYTF.

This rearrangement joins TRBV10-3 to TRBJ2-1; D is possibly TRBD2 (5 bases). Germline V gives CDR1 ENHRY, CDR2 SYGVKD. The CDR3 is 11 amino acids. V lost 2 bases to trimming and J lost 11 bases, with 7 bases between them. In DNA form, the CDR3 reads TGTGCCATCAGTGAGGGGAGTCAGCAGTTCTTC. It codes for CAISEGSQQFF.